A single sample is the source of the 31 T cell receptor beta chains below, sequenced in a study of T cells in localized non-small cell lung cancer. Measured with immunoSEQ multiplex PCR; TCRdb has only the in-frame clones, and not every one. Here the sample spans more than 45,000 clones, roughly 90% being singletons. This specimen was peripheral blood, taken before any cancer treatment. The receptor source for this set is a male donor at least 60 years old with stage III squamous cell lung carcinoma.

The chain is built from TRBV7-8 and TRBJ2-2; the D gene is possibly TRBD1 (6 bases). The V gene's germline CDR1 is SGHVS and CDR2 FQNEAQ. Trimming removed 5 bases from V and 6 bases from J, with 16 bases in between. This CDR3 region has 15 residues. DNA of the CDR3: TGTGCCAGCAGCACAACCGGGACACGGGCCGGGGAGCTGTTTTTT. It encodes CASSTTGTRAGELFF.

CDR3 in DNA: TGCGCCAGCAGCACGTCCGGGGCCAGCGGGAATGAGCAGTTCTTC. Residues: CASSTSGASGNEQFF. The chain carries TRBV5-1 and TRBJ2-1; TRBD2 might be the D (6 bases). This CDR3 is 15 amino acids long. V was clipped by 4 bases and J by 7 bases, with 18 bases between them. CDR1 is SGHRS, CDR2 YFSETQ, per germline.

This clone was observed a single time. V and J are TRBV7-9 and TRBJ2-2; D remains ambiguous. The V end lost 4 bases, the J end lost 0 bases, and 12 bases lay between the germline ends. The CDR3 contains 16 residues. Germline lookup yields CDR1 SEHNR and CDR2 FQNEAQ (reference sequence). This CDR3 is CASSSTGTANTGELFF. The CDR3 nucleotides are TGTGCCAGCAGCTCCACCGGTACAGCGAACACCGGGGAGCTGTTTTTT. Full variable domain (outside the CDR3, taken from reference TRBV7-9 and TRBJ2-2): DTGVSQNPRHKITKRGQNVTFRCDPISEHNRLYWYRQTLGQGPEFLTYFQNEAQLEKSRLLSDRFSAERPKGSFSTLEIQRTEQGDSAMYLCASSSTGTANTGELFFGEGSRLTVL.

This chain joins TRBV29-1 and TRBJ1-2; no clear D. Per germline, CDR1 SQVTM and CDR2 ANQGSEA. The CDR3 runs 13 residues. V lost 2 bases, J lost 8 bases, and 15 bases lay in between. This CDR3 is CSVESGVLGGYTF. CDR3 DNA sequence: TGCAGCGTTGAATCTGGGGTGTTGGGAGGCTACACCTTC.

This clone was detected a few times. This chain joins TRBV6-5 and TRBJ2-7, with 11 bases lining up with TRBD1. Per germline, CDR1 MNHEY and CDR2 SVGAGI. The CDR3 spans 14 residues. V dropped 9 bases and J dropped 2; count of bases not matched to a gene: 6. The CDR3 nucleotides read TGTGCCAGTAGCACGGGACAGGGGGCCTACGAGCAGTACTTC. Encoded protein: CASSTGQGAYEQYF.

This clone was counted a few times. The chain joins TRBV7-9 to TRBJ1-2; D is unclear. Trimming took off 5 bases at V and 6 bases at J, with 16 bases between the two ends. Germline V gene lookup returns CDR1 SEHNR and CDR2 FQNEAQ (reference sequence). The CDR3 spans 14 residues. The chain's CDR3 is CASSASGGVDGYTF. The CDR3 nucleotides read TGTGCCAGCAGCGCCTCGGGCGGGGTCGATGGCTACACCTTC.

The chain couples TRBV5-1 to TRBJ2-5, with 7 bases that match TRBD1. Germline CDR1 SGHRS, CDR2 YFSETQ. This CDR3 contains 19 residues. The V gene end was trimmed by 0 bases and the J gene end by 0 bases; junction bases not matched to a gene: 14. DNA for the CDR3: TGCGCCAGCAGCTTGGGGCTATTGACGGGACAGCTAAACCAAGAGACCCAGTACTTC. It is translated as CASSLGLLTGQLNQETQYF.

The chain links TRBV11-2 to TRBJ1-2; 7 positions match TRBD1. Germline assignment: CDR1 SGHAT and CDR2 FQNNGV. There are 14 residues in the CDR3. J lost 8 bases, V lost 5 bases, and 11 bases had no gene match. The CDR3 protein is CASSLLTQGLGYTF. The CDR3 DNA follows: TGTGCCAGCAGCCTATTAACACAGGGGTTGGGCTACACCTTC.

The chain combines TRBV15 with TRBJ2-5; TRBD1 matches at 10 bases. Germline loops: CDR1 LNHNV, CDR2 YYDKDF (reference sequence). The CDR3 sequence is 17 residues long. After removal of 6 bases from V and 4 bases from J, the junction contained 14 bases not matched to a gene. The CDR3 protein is CATRAYPTGGQGETQYF. CDR3 DNA sequence: TGTGCCACCAGAGCATACCCGACAGGGGGCCAAGGAGAGACCCAGTACTTC.

V and J are TRBV2 and TRBJ2-1; either TRBD1 or TRBD2 may fit D (5 bases each). This CDR3 is 15 amino acids long. CDR1 is SNHLY and CDR2 is FYNNEI in the germline V gene. The V and J ends lost 3 bases and 2 bases respectively, with 11 bases between them. The CDR3, as DNA: TGTGCCAGCAGTGAGTCTGGGGGAGCCTACAATGAGCAGTTCTTC. Its protein is CASSESGGAYNEQFF.

This clone was found a few times. J is TRBJ2-5 and V is TRBV7-6; 11 bases are shared with TRBD2. CDR3 length: 19 residues. Germline CDR1 and CDR2: SGHVS and FNYEAQ. V trimming: 8 bases; J trimming: 1 base; junction bases outside the gene matches: 18. CDR3 DNA: TGTGCCAGCGGCCCAGGGTCACGGATTAGCGGGGGGGCCCAAGAGACCCAGTACTTC. Translating gives CASGPGSRISGGAQETQYF. The full variable domain, its missing parts supplied by reference TRBV7-6 and TRBJ2-5, is GAGVSQSPRYKVTKRGQDVALRCDPISGHVSLYWYRQALGQGPEFLTYFNYEAQQDKSGLPNDRFSAERPEGSISTLTIQRTEQRDSAMYRCASGPGSRISGGAQETQYFGPGTRLLVL.

This chain uses TRBV7-2 with TRBJ1-4, with D tentatively TRBD1 (5 bases). This CDR3 comprises 15 residues. V was clipped by 5 bases and J by 8 bases, with 18 bases between them. Germline V gene lookup returns CDR1 SGHTA and CDR2 FQGNSA. CDR3 DNA: TGTGCCAGCAGCCCTCGGGCGGGGCGATCGGAAAAACTGTTTTTT. Translation: CASSPRAGRSEKLFF.

V gene TRBV19 combines with J gene TRBJ1-5, with a possible D match to TRBD1 (5 bases). From germline, CDR1 is LNHDA and CDR2 SQIVND (reference sequence). CDR3 length equals 13 residues. Trimming pared 11 bases from V and 5 bases from J, leaving 16 bases between. The CDR3 DNA sequence: TGTGCCGGTACCCCGCAGGGCCATCAGCCCCAGCATTTT. This codes for CAGTPQGHQPQHF.

This chain connects TRBV2 to TRBJ2-5, with TRBD1 matching 7 bases. Unmatched junction bases numbered 14, after V lost 6 bases and J lost 4 bases. The germline gives CDR1 SNHLY, CDR2 FYNNEI. The CDR3 sequence is 16 residues long. The CDR3, as DNA: TGTGCCAGCAGAACACCATCCGGGACAGTCGGAGAGACCCAGTACTTC. This encodes CASRTPSGTVGETQYF. Using reference TRBV2 and TRBJ2-5 for the parts outside the CDR3, the full variable domain is EPEVTQTPSHQVTQMGQEVILRCVPISNHLYFYWYRQILGQKVEFLVSFYNNEISEKSEIFDDQFSVERPDGSNFTLKIRSTKLEDSAMYFCASRTPSGTVGETQYFGPGTRLLVL.

The chain is built from TRBV2 and TRBJ2-2, with a possible D match to TRBD1 (5 bases). The CDR3 is made up of 14 amino acids. Looked up from germline, CDR1 is SNHLY and CDR2 is FYNNEI. The ends were cut back, 7 bases at V and 3 bases at J, with 12 bases in the middle. The CDR3 DNA sequence: TGTGCCAGCAACGCGGCAGGGTACACCGGGGAGCTGTTTTTT. Amino acid sequence: CASNAAGYTGELFF.

In its sample, this clone was seen once. This sequence joins TRBV29-1 and TRBJ2-7; 7 bases align to TRBD1. The CDR3 is 17 amino acids. Germline V gene sequence: CDR1 SQVTM, CDR2 ANQGSEA. Trimming took 4 bases from V and 2 from J; bases not matched to a gene: 17. The CDR3 sequence is CSVVFLLTGTAPYEQYF. For the CDR3, the DNA is TGCAGCGTTGTGTTCCTGTTAACCGGGACAGCACCCTACGAGCAGTACTTC.

This clone was detected only once. The V gene is TRBV5-1, the J gene TRBJ2-1; D is perhaps TRBD2 (6 bases). V was clipped by 0 bases and J by 4 bases, with 8 bases between them. Germline V CDR1 and CDR2: SGHRS, YFSETQ. CDR3 length: 14 amino acids. The CDR3: CASSLGGVYNEQFF. As DNA, the CDR3 is TGCGCCAGCAGCTTGGGCGGGGTTTACAATGAGCAGTTCTTC.

This clone is a singleton in its sample. The rearrangement links TRBV25-1 to TRBJ1-3; D gene ambiguous. V lost 0 bases and J lost 0, with 6 bases in between. This CDR3 comprises 15 residues. Germline CDR1 and CDR2: MGHDK and SYGVNS. The CDR3 nucleotides are TGTGCCAGCAGTGAATATGGGCTCTCTGGAAACACCATATATTTT. It yields the protein CASSEYGLSGNTIYF.

The chain carries TRBV9 and TRBJ2-2; unclear D gene. Germline V gene data show CDR1 as SGDLS and CDR2 as YYNGEE. The V gene lost 2 bases and the J gene lost 5 bases, with 13 bases spanning the gap. The length of the CDR3 is 15 residues. For the CDR3, the DNA is TGTGCCAGCAGCGTCCTTGCGGTCGGGACCGGGGAGCTGTTTTTT. Translation gives CASSVLAVGTGELFF.

V is TRBV5-4 and J is TRBJ2-3; 9 positions match TRBD2. The CDR3 runs 18 residues. CDR1 and CDR2 from the germline V gene are SGHNT and YYREEE (reference sequence). V trimming: 1 base; J trimming: 3 bases; junction bases outside the gene matches: 12. This CDR3 reads CASSLFLAGGPQTDTQYF. CDR3 in DNA: TGTGCCAGCAGCTTGTTTCTCGCGGGAGGGCCCCAGACAGATACGCAGTATTTT.

The chain has TRBV15 and TRBJ1-5; D gene unclear. Trimming cost V 1 base and J 3 bases, with 7 bases left between them. This CDR3 comprises 14 residues. CDR1 and CDR2 (germline): LNHNV, YYDKDF (reference sequence). DNA for the CDR3: TGTGCCACCAGCAGAGGCCAGTCCAATCAGCCCCAGCATTTT. It codes for CATSRGQSNQPQHF. Drawing the rest from reference TRBV15 and TRBJ1-5, the complete variable domain is DAMVIQNPRYQVTQFGKPVTLSCSQTLNHNVMYWYQQKSSQAPKLLFHYYDKDFNNEADTPDNFQSRRPNTSFCFLDIRSPGLGDTAMYLCATSRGQSNQPQHFGDGTRLSIL.

The gene calls are TRBV20-1 and TRBJ1-2; no firm D call. V was pared by 3 bases and J by 5 bases, with 7 bases between. The CDR3 totals 11 residues. CDR1 is DFQATT and CDR2 is SNEGSKA in the germline V gene (reference sequence). The CDR3 DNA sequence: TGCAGTGCTAGTGGGTCGTATGGCTACACCTTC. Its translation: CSASGSYGYTF.

This clone has a single count. The chain is built from TRBV7-9 and TRBJ2-1; D may be TRBD1 (6 bases). This CDR3 contains 15 residues. V dropped 6 bases and J dropped 6 bases, with 18 bases sitting between them. Germline-derived CDR1 and CDR2 are SEHNR and FQNEAQ (reference sequence). Here the CDR3 reads CASSQGQGIGNEQFF. The CDR3 bases are TGTGCCAGCAGTCAAGGGCAGGGGATAGGCAATGAGCAGTTCTTC. The variable domain in full, completed from reference TRBV7-9 and TRBJ2-1, reads DTGVSQNPRHKITKRGQNVTFRCDPISEHNRLYWYRQTLGQGPEFLTYFQNEAQLEKSRLLSDRFSAERPKGSFSTLEIQRTEQGDSAMYLCASSQGQGIGNEQFFGPGTRLTVL.

The chain employs TRBV9 and TRBJ2-5; 10 bases are a match to TRBD2. This CDR3 region has 16 residues. Germline-derived CDR1 and CDR2 are SGDLS and YYNGEE. The junction had 7 bases not matched to a gene; V was cut back by 0 bases and J by 5 bases. CDR3 bases: TGTGCCAGCAGCGTAGGTCTAGCGGGAGAGTCTGAGACCCAGTACTTC. This encodes CASSVGLAGESETQYF.

The rearrangement links TRBV5-1 to TRBJ2-7, with D maybe TRBD1 (5 bases). Germline assignment: CDR1 SGHRS and CDR2 YFSETQ. Trimming removed 4 bases at V and 2 bases at J, with 13 bases between. This CDR3 contains 14 residues. The CDR3 nucleotides are TGCGCCAGCAGCCATGACAGAGAGACCTACGAGCAGTACTTC. Protein sequence: CASSHDRETYEQYF.

This rearrangement joins TRBV19 to TRBJ2-3; 10 bases match TRBD2. The V gene end was trimmed by 7 bases and the J gene end by 5 bases; junction bases not matched to a gene: 3. This CDR3 is built from 13 residues. Germline V lookup: CDR1 LNHDA, CDR2 SQIVND (reference sequence). The CDR3 loop reads CASNVAGGDTQYF. The DNA for the CDR3 is TGTGCCAGTAATGTAGCGGGGGGAGATACGCAGTATTTT.

The CDR3 coding sequence is TGTGCCAGTAGTACCCGGGCCGAAAGCACAGATACGCAGTATTTT. Protein product: CASSTRAESTDTQYF. The chain is built from TRBV19 and TRBJ2-3; D gene unclear. The CDR3 totals 15 residues. V gave up 4 bases and J gave up 0 bases, with 11 bases separating them. Germline V lookup: CDR1 LNHDA, CDR2 SQIVND (reference sequence).

The chain joins TRBV6-6 to TRBJ1-6; D call uncertain. The CDR3 is 14 amino acids. Trimming stripped 5 bases from V and 7 bases from J, with 12 bases between. In germline, CDR1 is MNHNY, CDR2 SVGAGI (reference sequence). The CDR3 nucleotides read TGTGCCAGCAGTCGGACCGACGGGAATTCACCCCTCCACTTT. This gives the protein CASSRTDGNSPLHF.

This clone has just one count. The chain has TRBV4-2 and TRBJ2-7; 8 nucleotides match TRBD1. Germline-derived CDR1 and CDR2 are LGHNA and YNFKEQ. V was pared by 1 base and J by 3 bases, with 14 bases of the junction left unmatched. The CDR3 has 18 residues. Here the CDR3 reads CASSQVGLRGQDFYEQYF. The CDR3 region has the DNA TGTGCCAGCAGCCAAGTAGGCCTTCGGGGACAGGACTTCTACGAGCAGTACTTC.

The rearrangement joins TRBV5-8 to TRBJ1-5; no clear D gene. V was cut by 4 bases and J by 0 bases, with 11 bases left in between. Looked up from germline, CDR1 is SGHTS and CDR2 is YDEGEE. CDR3 length equals 15 residues. CDR3 sequence (DNA): TGTGCCAGCAGCATTCAGCGATATAGCAATCAGCCCCAGCATTTT. Amino acids: CASSIQRYSNQPQHF. Supplemented by reference TRBV5-8 and TRBJ1-5, the full variable domain reads EAGVTQSPTHLIKTRGQQATLRCSPISGHTSVYWYQQALGLGLQFLLWYDEGEERNRGNFPPRFSGRQFPNYSSELNVNALELEDSALYLCASSIQRYSNQPQHFGDGTRLSIL.

This clone was seen a handful of times. J is TRBJ1-1 and V is TRBV30; TRBD1 might be the D (6 bases). V was clipped by 2 bases and J by 6 bases, with 7 bases between them. The CDR3 contains 11 residues. CDR1 and CDR2 from the germline V gene are GTSNPN and SVGIG (reference sequence). The CDR3, as DNA: TGTGCCTGGAGTAGGGGGTCTGAAGCTTTCTTT. As protein: CAWSRGSEAFF.